A selection of T cell receptor beta chains follows, all from one sample in a study of T cells of healthy individuals. TCRdb analysed the 5' RACE reads with MiXCR anew, one entry per CDR3 protein. The sample holds about 41,000 distinct CDR3 sequences, 3.5% to 5.5% seen once. Receptors were obtained from a human donor in good health. Each CDR3 is given with its conserved first and last residue. A D gene is named only where the DNA matches it firmly. Size tells how often a clone was seen (once, few, many) or the class of an expanded clone, and some rows leave it out.

clone_size | d_call | j_call | v_call | cdr3_aa | cdr3_nt
many | TRBD2 | TRBJ2-2 | TRBV7-3 | CASSLYSGDANTGELFF | TGTGCCAGCAGCTTATATAGCGGGGACGCGAACACCGGGGAGCTGTTTTTT
- | - | TRBJ1-1 | TRBV19 | CASSKRLGDEAFF | TGTGCCAGTAGTAAGCGGTTGGGAGATGAAGCTTTCTTT
many | - | TRBJ2-3 | TRBV20-1 | CSGQSTDTQYF | TGCAGTGGGCAAAGCACAGATACGCAGTATTTT
many | - | TRBJ1-5 | TRBV6-5 | CASRPGLSSNQPQHF | TGTGCCAGCAGGCCCGGACTGAGTAGCAATCAGCCCCAGCATTTT
many | - | TRBJ1-1 | TRBV29-1 | CRALSGGGSGTEAFF | TGCAGAGCACTGTCAGGAGGGGGATCGGGCACTGAAGCTTTCTTT
many | TRBD1 | TRBJ1-1 | TRBV20-1 | CSASHRGRDTEAFF | TGCAGTGCTAGCCACAGGGGGCGGGACACTGAAGCTTTCTTT
many | - | TRBJ2-1 | TRBV7-3 | CASSLVALYDNEQFF | TGTGCCAGCAGCCTAGTAGCGTTGTATGACAATGAGCAGTTCTTC
few | - | TRBJ1-1 | TRBV3-1 | CASVLLGARTEAFF | TGTGCCAGCGTCTTGTTGGGGGCGCGGACTGAAGCTTTCTTT
many | TRBD1 | TRBJ1-5 | TRBV13 | CASSLGFIRQGGGQPQHF | TGTGCCAGCAGCTTAGGCTTTATCAGACAGGGAGGGGGTCAGCCCCAGCATTTT
many | - | TRBJ2-5 | TRBV6-5 | CASRVGATQYF | TGTGCCAGCAGAGTAGGGGCGACCCAGTACTTC
many | - | TRBJ2-1 | TRBV12-3/TRBV12-4 | CASSFGAGSYNEQFF | TGTGCCAGCAGTTTTGGGGCGGGTTCCTACAATGAGCAGTTCTTC
- | - | TRBJ2-3 | TRBV27 | CASIPSADGTDTQYF | TGTGCCAGCATTCCATCCGCCGACGGCACAGATACGCAGTATTTT
many | - | TRBJ1-5 | TRBV11-3 | CASSQWTSGQANSNQPQHF | TGTGCCAGCAGCCAATGGACAAGTGGCCAAGCAAATAGCAATCAGCCCCAGCATTTT
many | - | TRBJ2-3 | TRBV19 | CASRGGDTQYF | TGTGCCAGTAGGGGTGGGGATACGCAGTATTTT
many | - | TRBJ2-7 | TRBV7-8 | CASSLRDPNVGGGEQYF | TGTGCCAGCAGCTTAAGGGACCCAAACGTCGGGGGTGGCGAGCAGTACTTC
- | - | TRBJ2-1 | TRBV11-3 | CASSLVGNEQFF | TGTGCCAGCAGCTTAGTGGGGAATGAGCAGTTCTTC
few | TRBD2 | TRBJ2-2 | TRBV2 | CASSEAGLATGELFF | TGTGCCAGCAGTGAAGCGGGACTAGCTACCGGGGAGCTGTTTTTT
many | - | TRBJ1-1 | TRBV19 | CASSVQGANTEAFF | TGTGCCAGTAGTGTACAGGGCGCGAACACTGAAGCTTTCTTT
many | - | TRBJ1-1 | TRBV7-2 | CASSLGRLTEAFF | TGTGCCAGCAGCTTGGGGAGACTTACTGAAGCTTTCTTT
few | TRBD2 | TRBJ2-7 | TRBV3-1 | CASSRESSLAVNSYEQYF | TGTGCCAGCAGCCGAGAAAGCTCCCTAGCGGTTAACTCCTACGAGCAGTACTTC
many | - | TRBJ2-5 | TRBV7-6 | CASSSHGVKETQYF | TGTGCCAGCAGCTCCCATGGAGTCAAAGAGACCCAGTACTTC
- | TRBD1 | TRBJ2-7 | TRBV15 | CATSRDRGHSYEQYF | TGTGCCACCAGCAGAGACAGGGGGCACTCCTACGAGCAGTACTTC
many | - | TRBJ2-5 | TRBV7-3 | CASSLRRMETQYF | TGTGCCAGCAGCTTAAGACGCATGGAGACCCAGTACTTC
many | TRBD1 | TRBJ1-4 | TRBV12-3/TRBV12-4 | CASNKGQGVGEKLFF | TGTGCCAGCAATAAGGGACAGGGGGTTGGTGAAAAACTGTTTTTT
many | - | TRBJ2-3 | TRBV3-1 | CASSRERGGGTQYF | TGTGCCAGCAGTCGAGAGAGAGGAGGAGGTACGCAGTATTTT
many | - | TRBJ2-1 | TRBV11-2 | CASSLDLRAFQDEQFF | TGTGCCAGCAGCTTAGATCTCCGGGCCTTTCAGGATGAGCAGTTCTTC
many | TRBD1 | TRBJ2-2 | TRBV30 | CAWRGGGVTGELFF | TGTGCCTGGAGAGGGGGCGGAGTGACCGGGGAGCTGTTTTTT